Listed below are T cell receptor beta chains from one sample, sequenced in a study of Graves' ophthalmopathy and Graves' hyperthyroidism. TCRdb passed the multiplex PCR reads through MiXCR, listing each CDR3 protein once. The profile covers around 670,000 distinct CDR3 sequences, with 40% appearing a single time and 44% taken by the ten largest. The material sequenced was peripheral blood. The receptors shown here come from an adult man with Graves' ophthalmopathy. CDR3s include the opening cysteine and the closing phenylalanine or tryptophan.

V gene: TRBV7-2; J gene: TRBJ2-7; CDR3 length: 17; CDR3 protein: CASSRGPTGGLTYEQYF
V gene: TRBV19; J gene: TRBJ2-7; CDR3 length: 14; CDR3 protein: CASSVGRAAYEQYF
V gene: TRBV7-9; J gene: TRBJ2-7; CDR3 length: 15; CDR3 protein: CASSLRGRGEDEQYF
V gene: TRBV13; J gene: TRBJ2-7; CDR3 length: 15; CDR3 protein: CASSFRLAGVYEQYF
V gene: TRBV29-1; J gene: TRBJ2-7; CDR3 length: 12; CDR3 protein: CSVVQHSYKQYF
V gene: TRBV20-1; J gene: TRBJ1-3; CDR3 length: 12; CDR3 protein: CSARVSGNTIYF
V gene: TRBV7-9; J gene: TRBJ1-2; CDR3 length: 13; CDR3 protein: CASSLRAENGYTF
V gene: TRBV15; J gene: TRBJ1-4; CDR3 length: 16; CDR3 protein: CATEGGPKLGGEKLFF
V gene: TRBV7-2; J gene: TRBJ1-4; CDR3 length: 14; CDR3 protein: CASSKQATNEKLFF
V gene: TRBV7-2; J gene: TRBJ2-2; CDR3 length: 17; CDR3 protein: CASSLLGQGVMLGELFF
V gene: TRBV12-3/TRBV12-4; J gene: TRBJ1-1; CDR3 length: 11; CDR3 protein: CASSFSFFAFF
V gene: TRBV7-9; J gene: TRBJ2-2; CDR3 length: 15; CDR3 protein: CASSLSVAGAGELFF
V gene: TRBV20-1; J gene: TRBJ1-5; CDR3 length: 16; CDR3 protein: CSAIGQGVLSNQPQHF
V gene: TRBV12-3/TRBV12-4; J gene: TRBJ1-5; CDR3 length: 12; CDR3 protein: CASRGLDQPQHF
V gene: TRBV7-7; J gene: TRBJ2-2; CDR3 length: 13; CDR3 protein: CASSFGQLGELFF
V gene: TRBV12-1; J gene: TRBJ1-1; CDR3 length: 17; CDR3 protein: CASSLKTGGVENTEAFF
V gene: TRBV4-2; J gene: TRBJ1-6; CDR3 length: 15; CDR3 protein: CASSQGGGTGSPLHF
V gene: TRBV24-1; J gene: TRBJ2-5; CDR3 length: 13; CDR3 protein: CATSGEGKETQYF
V gene: TRBV15; J gene: TRBJ1-1; CDR3 length: 16; CDR3 protein: CATTGRGGSVNTEAFF
V gene: TRBV12-3/TRBV12-4; J gene: TRBJ2-5; CDR3 length: 18; CDR3 protein: CASSLGPGTSGRSETQYF
V gene: TRBV25-1; J gene: TRBJ2-7; CDR3 length: 12; CDR3 protein: CASSGVRVEQYF
V gene: TRBV19; J gene: TRBJ2-6; CDR3 length: 17; CDR3 protein: CASSRGTGISGANVLTF
V gene: TRBV29-1; J gene: TRBJ1-2; CDR3 length: 11; CDR3 protein: CSEDRGYGYTF
V gene: TRBV29-1; J gene: TRBJ2-7; CDR3 length: 12; CDR3 protein: CSVDRRTGELYF
V gene: TRBV29-1; J gene: TRBJ2-6; CDR3 length: 17; CDR3 protein: CSARAKGQKSGANVLTF
V gene: TRBV19; J gene: TRBJ2-7; CDR3 length: 15; CDR3 protein: CASSIVGTGTYEQYF
V gene: TRBV20-1; J gene: TRBJ2-7; CDR3 length: 15; CDR3 protein: CSARDIGGSSYEQYF
V gene: TRBV20-1; J gene: TRBJ1-1; CDR3 length: 13; CDR3 protein: CSARDQGFTEAFF
V gene: TRBV7-2; J gene: TRBJ1-2; CDR3 length: 17; CDR3 protein: CASSLRPPGQERYGYTF
V gene: TRBV29-1; J gene: TRBJ1-1; CDR3 length: 14; CDR3 protein: CSVGGDRGRTEAFF
V gene: TRBV25-1; J gene: TRBJ1-3; CDR3 length: 15; CDR3 protein: CASSERGPTGNTIYF
V gene: TRBV25-1; J gene: TRBJ2-7; CDR3 length: 15; CDR3 protein: CASSQTGTGSREQYF
V gene: TRBV7-2; J gene: TRBJ1-1; CDR3 length: 16; CDR3 protein: CASSLEPLGSDTEAFF
V gene: TRBV29-1; J gene: TRBJ2-7; CDR3 length: 10; CDR3 protein: CSAGLGEQYF
V gene: TRBV9; J gene: TRBJ1-6; CDR3 length: 14; CDR3 protein: CASSVGQENSPLHF
V gene: TRBV10-3; J gene: TRBJ2-5; CDR3 length: 14; CDR3 protein: CASSYRTGVETQYF
V gene: TRBV15; J gene: TRBJ1-4; CDR3 length: 13; CDR3 protein: CATSRVPGGKLFF
V gene: TRBV25-1; J gene: TRBJ2-2; CDR3 length: 14; CDR3 protein: CASSDGQGTGELFF
V gene: TRBV5-4; J gene: TRBJ2-5; CDR3 length: 13; CDR3 protein: CASSPNGAQTQYF
V gene: TRBV19; J gene: TRBJ2-7; CDR3 length: 13; CDR3 protein: CASRRGQGDEQYF
V gene: TRBV7-9; J gene: TRBJ2-7; CDR3 length: 15; CDR3 protein: CASSIRQGTTDTQYF
V gene: TRBV3-1; J gene: TRBJ2-5; CDR3 length: 14; CDR3 protein: CASSQVASGQTQYF
V gene: TRBV29-1; J gene: TRBJ2-6; CDR3 length: 15; CDR3 protein: CSVEAPNAGANVLTF
V gene: TRBV20-1; J gene: TRBJ1-6; CDR3 length: 16; CDR3 protein: CSARPGTRREDSPLHF
V gene: TRBV4-1; J gene: TRBJ1-1; CDR3 length: 14; CDR3 protein: CASSQEELNTEAFF
V gene: TRBV7-8; J gene: TRBJ2-5; CDR3 length: 16; CDR3 protein: CASSQEWVRGRETQYF
V gene: TRBV10-3; J gene: TRBJ2-5; CDR3 length: 15; CDR3 protein: CAISESRGVGRTQYF
V gene: TRBV7-2; J gene: TRBJ2-5; CDR3 length: 14; CDR3 protein: CASSPYGATGTQYF